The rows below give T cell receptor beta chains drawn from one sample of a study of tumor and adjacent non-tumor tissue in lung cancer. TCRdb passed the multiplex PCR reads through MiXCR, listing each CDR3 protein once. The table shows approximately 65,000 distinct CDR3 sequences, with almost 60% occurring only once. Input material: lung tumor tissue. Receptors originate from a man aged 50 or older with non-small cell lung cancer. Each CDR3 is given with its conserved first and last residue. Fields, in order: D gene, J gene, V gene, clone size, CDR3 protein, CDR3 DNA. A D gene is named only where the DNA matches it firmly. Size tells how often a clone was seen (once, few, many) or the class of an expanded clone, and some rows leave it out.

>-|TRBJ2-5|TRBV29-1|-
CSVEGCLETQYF
TGCAGCGTTGAAGGATGCCTGGAGACCCAGTACTTC
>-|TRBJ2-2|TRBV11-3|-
CASSPNTRGWELLF
TGTGCCAGCAGCCCCAACACGCGGGGCTGGGAGCTGTTATTT
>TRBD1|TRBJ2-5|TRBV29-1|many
CSGSGQQETQYF
TGCAGCGGGTCGGGACAGCAAGAGACCCAGTACTTC
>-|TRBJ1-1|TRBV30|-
CAWRTLGTEAFF
TGTGCCTGGAGAACCCTTGGGACAGAAGCTTTCTTT
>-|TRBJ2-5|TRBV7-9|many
CASSRTPRGETQYF
TGTGCCAGCAGCCGGACCCCGAGGGGTGAGACCCAGTACTTC
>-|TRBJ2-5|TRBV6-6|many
CASTKGGSETQYF
TGTGCCAGCACCAAGGGGGGGTCGGAGACCCAGTACTTC
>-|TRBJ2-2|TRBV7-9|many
CASSLGVSGELFF
TGTGCCAGCAGCTTAGGAGTTTCCGGGGAGCTGTTTTTT
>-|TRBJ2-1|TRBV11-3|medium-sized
CASSFGSNEQFF
TGTGCCAGCAGCTTCGGCTCGAATGAGCAGTTCTTC
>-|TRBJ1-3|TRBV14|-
CASSELGSGNTIYF
TGTGCCAGCAGCGAACTGGGCTCTGGAAACACCATATATTTT
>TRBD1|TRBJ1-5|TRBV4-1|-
CASSQGDSFGTDTQHF
TGCGCCAGCAGCCAAGGGGACAGTTTTGGCACAGATACGCAGCATTTT
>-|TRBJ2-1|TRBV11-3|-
CASSPKSFYNDQFF
TGTGCCAGCAGCCCCAAAAGCTTCTACAATGATCAGTTCTTC
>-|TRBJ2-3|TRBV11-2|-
CAGSLVGGLRDTQYF
TGTGCCGGCAGCTTAGTAGGCGGACTCAGAGATACGCAGTATTTT
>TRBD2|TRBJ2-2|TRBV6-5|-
CVSSYSVTSGGPTGELVF
TGTGTCAGCAGTTACTCGGTTACTAGCGGGGGCCCCACCGGGGAGCTGGTTTTT
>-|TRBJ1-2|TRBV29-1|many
CSVEENGDGYTF
TGCAGCGTTGAAGAGAATGGAGACGGCTACACCTTC
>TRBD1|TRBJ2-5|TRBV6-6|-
CASSRQGSEIQYF
TGTGCCAGCAGTCGACAGGGATCAGAGATCCAGTACTTC
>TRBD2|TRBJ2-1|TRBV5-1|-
CASSLRTGGPLDEQFF
TGCGCGAGCAGCCTGCGAACGGGAGGGCCGTTGGATGAGCAGTTCTTC
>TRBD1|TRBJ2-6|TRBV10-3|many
CATGQGETGANVLTF
TGTGCCACAGGACAGGGAGAGACTGGGGCCAACGTCCTGACTTTC
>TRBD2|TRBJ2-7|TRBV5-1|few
CASNPTSGSVYEQYF
TGCGCCAGCAACCCGACTAGCGGGAGTGTCTACGAGCAGTACTTC
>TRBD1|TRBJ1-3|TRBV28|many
CASRAGTASGNTIYF
TGTGCCAGCAGGGCCGGGACAGCCTCTGGAAACACCATATATTTT